This T cell receptor (beta chain) comes out of a study of lung T cells in sarcoidosis with Löfgren's syndrome. In TCRdb, the reads were re-called with MiXCR into one record per CDR3 protein. The repertoire consists of 58,000 or so distinct CDR3 sequences, with roughly 20% occurring once and the leading ten covering approximately 2.2%. This CDR3 region has 16 residues. The ends lost 5 bases at V and 1 base at J; junction bases unmatched: 9. The germline V gene has CDR1 SGHRS and CDR2 YFSETQ. There are many counts of this clonotype. The sequenced material came from CD4+ T cells from PBMCs. The receptor comes from a human donor with sarcoidosis (Löfgren's syndrome or another form), or a control subject (not recorded which). The rearrangement joins TRBV5-1 to TRBJ1-1, with 9 bases lining up with TRBD1. The CDR3 protein is CASRMTGGYGNTEAFF. The CDR3 bases are TGCGCCAGCAGGATGACAGGGGGGTATGGGAACACTGAAGCTTTCTTT. The full variable domain, with the rest looked up from reference TRBV5-1 and TRBJ1-1, is KAGVTQTPRYLIKTRGQQVTLSCSPISGHRSVSWYQQTPGQGLQFLFEYFSETQRNKGNFPGRFSGRQFSNSRSEMNVSTLELGDSALYLCASRMTGGYGNTEAFFGQGTRLTVV.